This is a list of T cell receptor beta chains from one sample in a study of blood T cells in healthy people across ages. TCRdb processed the 5' RACE reads anew with MiXCR; each CDR3 protein has one entry. The table has 1.5 million to 2 million distinct CDR3 sequences, over 25% seen once; the top ten hold more than 6%. Material: blood. The receptors shown here come from a woman aged 25 to 39 in good health. CDR3s include the opening cysteine and the closing phenylalanine or tryptophan. D genes are given only for firm matches. Part of the rows lack a size; the others show once, few, many or a class for expanded clones.

TRBV5-5	many	TRBJ2-7	TRBD1	TGTGCCAGCAGCTTGAGACAGGGATTTGAAAACGAGCAGTACTTC	CASSLRQGFENEQYF
TRBV7-2	once	TRBJ2-7	.	TGTGCCAGCAGCCTGATGGGGAGCGAGCACTACGAGCAGTACTTC	CASSLMGSEHYEQYF
TRBV7-6	.	TRBJ1-2	.	TGTGCCAGCAGCTCAGGGGCCGGGAAGAGCTATGGCTACACCTTC	CASSSGAGKSYGYTF
TRBV12-3/TRBV12-4	.	TRBJ2-5	.	TGTGCCAGCACCCCCACGGGCCAGCAAGAGACCCAGTACTTC	CASTPTGQQETQYF
TRBV7-6	many	TRBJ2-7	.	TGTGCCAGCAGCTTAGGGAAAGCGGGCGAGCAGTACTTC	CASSLGKAGEQYF
TRBV7-2	.	TRBJ1-2	TRBD1	TGTGCCAGCGGGAGGACAGGCGCCTTCTATGGCTACACCTTC	CASGRTGAFYGYTF
TRBV27	once	TRBJ2-7	TRBD1	TGTGCCATCGGTAAGGACAGGGTTTTCGAGCAGTACTTC	CAIGKDRVFEQYF
TRBV19	many	TRBJ2-6	TRBD1	TGTGCCAGTGGAGGCGGGACAGGGATGGTCACTGGGGCCAACGTCCTGACTTTC	CASGGGTGMVTGANVLTF
TRBV28	few	TRBJ2-3	TRBD2	TGTGCCAGCAGTTTCGGGCGGGGGGCCGGCACAGATACGCAGTATTTT	CASSFGRGAGTDTQYF
TRBV20-1	few	TRBJ2-1	.	TGCAGTGCTAGCGGGTACAACAATGAGCAGTTCTTC	CSASGYNNEQFF
TRBV10-3	many	TRBJ2-3	.	TGTGCCATCAGTGGGACGTACGTGGGGGATACGCAGTATTTT	CAISGTYVGDTQYF
TRBV19	.	TRBJ1-2	.	TGTGCCAGTAGTATCCGCCAGGAGGTTTATGGCTACACCTTC	CASSIRQEVYGYTF
TRBV11-3	few	TRBJ2-1	TRBD2	TGTGCCAGCAGCTTAGTCCTAGCGGGAGTGGGTGAGCAGTTCTTC	CASSLVLAGVGEQFF
TRBV12-3/TRBV12-4	.	TRBJ1-1	.	TGTGCCAGCACTCGGACGGTGGATGAAGTTTTCTTT	CASTRTVDEVFF
TRBV29-1	many	TRBJ2-7	.	TGCAGCGTAAAGGACAGATCCTACGAGCAGTACTTC	CSVKDRSYEQYF
TRBV11-2	.	TRBJ2-7	.	TGTGCCAGCAGCTCAGACGGACAACCAAACTACGAGCAGTACTTC	CASSSDGQPNYEQYF
TRBV12-3/TRBV12-4	.	TRBJ1-1	.	TGTGCCAGCAGTTTAGGGGTCATGACGGCTTTCTTT	CASSLGVMTAFF
TRBV20-1	few	TRBJ2-1	TRBD2	TGCAGTGCTAGTGGCGGGGGGATTAGAAATGAGCAGTTCTTC	CSASGGGIRNEQFF
TRBV20-1	many	TRBJ2-5	TRBD2	TGCAGTGCTCGCGGTCGTCGGGAGGGCCTAAGGGAGGAGACCCAGTACTTC	CSARGRREGLREETQYF
TRBV27	many	TRBJ2-1	TRBD2	TGTGCCAGCAGTCGGGCTAGCGGGAACCCCTACAATGAGCAGTTCTTC	CASSRASGNPYNEQFF
TRBV7-6	few	TRBJ2-1	TRBD2	TGTGCCAGCAGCCTTTCTAGCGGGAGGGCCAATGAGCAGTTCTTC	CASSLSSGRANEQFF
TRBV12-3/TRBV12-4	.	TRBJ2-1	TRBD1	TGTGCCAGCAGGGAGGACAGGGTAGATGAGCAGTTCTTC	CASREDRVDEQFF
TRBV14	.	TRBJ2-1	.	TGTGCCAGCAGCCGTGAGATTTACAATGAGCAGTTCTTC	CASSREIYNEQFF
TRBV19	.	TRBJ1-1	.	TGTGCCAGTAGTATAAGTCCAGGGCCTGTGAACACTGAAGCTTTCTTT	CASSISPGPVNTEAFF
TRBV9	.	TRBJ1-2	.	TGTGCCAGCAGCGTAGTGAGTTCAGCAGGAATCTATGGCTACACCTTC	CASSVVSSAGIYGYTF
TRBV11-2	.	TRBJ2-5	TRBD2	TGTGCCAGCAGCCGCCCCGGGAGGAGACCAGAGACCCAGTACTTC	CASSRPGRRPETQYF
TRBV15	few	TRBJ1-2	.	TGTGCCACCAGTCGAACTTCACCGGGGGGGCGAGGCTATGGCTACACCTTC	CATSRTSPGGRGYGYTF
TRBV3-1	.	TRBJ1-2	.	TGTGCCAGCTCAGGCGACGACGATGGCTACACCTTC	CASSGDDDGYTF
TRBV7-9	few	TRBJ2-7	.	TGTGCCATCCCCACAGGGCAGGGAAGGTACGAGCAGTACTTC	CAIPTGQGRYEQYF